The text below deals with one T cell receptor (beta chain). Its antigen is unknown. TCRdb redid the calling of the RT-PCR reads with MiXCR, one entry per CDR3 protein. Here the sample spans about 160,000 distinct CDR3 sequences, about a tenth being singletons. This sample was included in a study of response to subunit inactivated influenza vaccine. Study results and limitations: T cells newly recruited by each seasonal influenza vaccination are few, the authors suggested.

This CDR3 spans 14 amino acids. The germline V gene encodes CDR1 LGHNA and CDR2 YNFKEQ. The ends were cut back, 0 bases at V and 1 base at J, with 6 bases in the middle. This sequence originates from a man in his fifties or sixties who received an inactivated influenza vaccine. The input for sequencing was non-naive T cells sorted from PBMCs, taken about 6 weeks after vaccination. This chain joins TRBV4-2 and TRBJ1-1, with D uncertain. This CDR3 reads CASSQDGGNTEAFF. CDR3 nucleotide sequence: TGTGCCAGCAGCCAAGATGGTGGGAACACTGAAGCTTTCTTT.